This is a list of T cell receptor beta chains from one sample in a study of blood T cell repertoires in COVID-19. Using immunoSEQ multiplex PCR, the repertoire was profiled, and TCRdb retains in-frame clones only, with some absent. In the table there are around 270,000 clones, around nine tenths of which are singletons. The sequencing input was peripheral blood. The receptors come from a woman aged 55-70 years with COVID-19, enrolled during active disease. The CDR3 runs from the conserved cysteine through the conserved F or W. A D gene is named only where the DNA matches it firmly. Rows give clone size only sometimes, using once, few, many, or a class for an expanded clone.

size	D	V	J	DNA	CDR3
NA	NA	TRBV7-9	TRBJ2-5	TGTGCCAGCAGCTTAGGTATCTCGTTCCAAGAGACCCAGTACTTC	CASSLGISFQETQYF
medium-sized	NA	TRBV27	TRBJ2-1	TGTGCCAGCAGTTTAGGGCACAGGGCGAATGAGCAGTTCTTC	CASSLGHRANEQFF
NA	NA	TRBV10-2	TRBJ1-5	TGCGCCAGCAGTCCAGCTCCGGGGCCCCAGCATTTT	CASSPAPGPQHF
NA	NA	TRBV30	TRBJ2-7	TGTGCTTGGACTAGGGGGTACGAGCAGTACTTC	CAWTRGYEQYF
few	TRBD1	TRBV9	TRBJ1-1	TGTGCCAGCAGCGTAGGAACCCCCTCGACCAGGGGGATGAACACTGAAGCTTTCTTT	CASSVGTPSTRGMNTEAFF
NA	NA	TRBV27	TRBJ1-1	TGTGCCAGCAGTTTTCAGGGGTATCTCGACGCTGAAGCTTTCTTT	CASSFQGYLDAEAFF
NA	NA	TRBV27	TRBJ2-1	TGTGCCAGCAGGAACCGGGACTTAATAAACAATGAGCAGTTCTTC	CASRNRDLINNEQFF
NA	TRBD2	TRBV19	TRBJ2-7	TGTGCCAGTACTAAGAGACTAGCGGGACCCACCTCCTACGAGCAGTACTTC	CASTKRLAGPTSYEQYF
few	TRBD1	TRBV5-6	TRBJ2-7	TGTGCCAGCAGCTTGGTACAGGGGGCCCACGAGCAGTACTTC	CASSLVQGAHEQYF
NA	TRBD1	TRBV28	TRBJ1-2	TGTGCCAGCAGTTCCCAAGCCACAGGGGACTATGGCTACACCTTC	CASSSQATGDYGYTF
NA	NA	TRBV2	TRBJ1-5	TGTGCCAGCAGTGAAGTCGGACAGCGGTTTGTAGGCAATCAGCCCCAGCATTTT	CASSEVGQRFVGNQPQHF
NA	NA	TRBV18	TRBJ1-4	TGTGCCAGCTCACCACGGACAGCGAATGAAAAACTGTTTTTT	CASSPRTANEKLFF
NA	TRBD1	TRBV5-4	TRBJ2-7	TGTGCCAGCAGTTTAGACAGGGCCGCCTACGAGCAGTACTTC	CASSLDRAAYEQYF
NA	NA	TRBV7-9	TRBJ1-6	TGTGCCAGCAGCTTCGGAAGGGAGAGCTCCTATAATTCACCCCTCCACTTT	CASSFGRESSYNSPLHF
NA	TRBD2	TRBV4-1	TRBJ2-7	TGCGCCAGCAGCCTTACCGGGACTAGCGGCTCCTACGAGCAGTACTTC	CASSLTGTSGSYEQYF
NA	TRBD1	TRBV10-3	TRBJ1-1	TGTGCCACAATAGGGACAGGGAGAAGGAACACTGAAGCTTTCTTT	CATIGTGRRNTEAFF